This is a list of T cell receptor beta chains from one sample in a study of T cells and Merkel cell carcinoma outcomes. TCRdb's copy holds only in-frame clones and misses some; the assay was immunoSEQ multiplex PCR. Of 13,000 to 15,000 clones detected, roughly 90% appear once; the ten largest clones hold 2% to 2.5%. The sequenced sample was tumor tissue from Merkel cell carcinoma. The receptor set was obtained from a human donor with Merkel cell carcinoma. The CDR3 runs from the conserved cysteine through the conserved F or W. A D gene is named only where the DNA matches it firmly. Only some rows state a clone size, as once, few, many or a class for expanded clones.

CDR3 protein	CDR3 DNA	D gene	clone size	V gene	J gene
CATSRDFPRADGNTIYF	TGTGCCACCAGCAGAGATTTCCCCAGGGCAGATGGAAACACCATATATTTT	NA	NA	TRBV15	TRBJ1-3
CASAMDTDYGYTF	TGTGCTAGTGCCATGGACACCGACTATGGCTACACCTTC	NA	once	TRBV12-5	TRBJ1-2
CASSARVDPGNTIYF	TGTGCTAGCAGCGCCAGGGTAGATCCCGGAAACACCATATATTTT	NA	NA	TRBV7-7	TRBJ1-3
CASSFSAAVGHETQYF	TGTGCCAGCAGCTTTTCTGCAGCTGTTGGCCACGAGACCCAGTACTTC	NA	NA	TRBV7-6	TRBJ2-5
CASGYTGITNTEAFF	TGTGCTAGTGGTTATACAGGGATCACGAACACTGAAGCTTTCTTT	NA	NA	TRBV12-5	TRBJ1-1
CASSKERPANYGYTF	TGTGCCAGCAGCAAAGAGAGGCCTGCGAACTATGGCTACACCTTC	NA	once	TRBV21-1	TRBJ1-2
CASSGRDRGTDTQYF	TGTGCCAGCAGTGGCCGGGACAGGGGCACAGATACGCAGTATTTT	TRBD1	NA	TRBV6-5	TRBJ2-3
CASSRGGALEQYF	TGCGCCAGCAGCCGTGGCGGGGCGCTCGAGCAGTACTTC	NA	NA	TRBV4-1	TRBJ2-7
CASRRAGRQETQYF	TGTGCCAGCAGACGGGCGGGAAGACAAGAGACCCAGTACTTC	NA	NA	TRBV13	TRBJ2-5
CASSLNPQNTEAFF	TGTGCCAGCAGCTTGAACCCTCAGAACACTGAAGCTTTCTTT	NA	NA	TRBV7-9	TRBJ1-1
CASSQGLAGTGELFF	TGTGCCAGCAGCCAAGGACTAGCGGGCACCGGGGAGCTGTTTTTT	TRBD2	NA	TRBV4-2	TRBJ2-2
CASSSTRVLETQYF	TGTGCCAGCAGCTCGACTAGGGTACTGGAGACCCAGTACTTC	NA	NA	TRBV7-9	TRBJ2-5
CASSLRGLEQYF	TGTGCCAGCAGCCTCAGGGGGCTCGAGCAGTACTTC	TRBD1	NA	TRBV13	TRBJ2-7
CAWSYRVKDTGELFF	TGTGCCTGGAGTTACAGGGTTAAGGACACCGGGGAGCTGTTTTTT	NA	NA	TRBV30	TRBJ2-2
CASSLDKGAEAFF	TGTGCCAGCAGTTTAGACAAGGGGGCTGAAGCTTTCTTT	NA	NA	TRBV27	TRBJ1-1
CAWSRDSRYGYTF	TGTGCCTGGAGCCGGGACAGCCGCTATGGCTACACCTTC	TRBD1	NA	TRBV30	TRBJ1-2
CASSLVVVGAGGYTF	TGTGCCAGCAGCTTAGTAGTAGTTGGGGCGGGTGGCTACACCTTC	NA	medium-sized	TRBV7-2	TRBJ1-2
CASSLVGAEEQYF	TGTGCCAGCAGCTTAGTAGGGGCGGAGGAGCAGTACTTC	NA	NA	TRBV7-9	TRBJ2-7
CASSLSENTGELFF	TGTGCCAGCAGCTTATCAGAAAACACCGGGGAGCTGTTTTTT	NA	NA	TRBV7-2	TRBJ2-2